Presented here are 27 T cell receptor beta chains from one specimen sequenced in a study of identical twins. Each CDR3 protein is one row after TCRdb ran MiXCR on the 5' RACE reads. Among approximately 1.8 million distinct CDR3 sequences listed, about 32% were seen once. Sequenced input: cord blood. All receptors derive from a newborn girl in good health.

The V and J genes are TRBV4-1 and TRBJ2-6, with 14 bases lining up with TRBD2. Germline lookup yields CDR1 MGHRA and CDR2 YSYEKL. The CDR3 has 18 residues. V lost 1 base, J lost 1 base, and 0 bases stayed unmatched. CDR3 coding DNA: TGCGCCAGCAGCCAAGGACTAGCGGGGGGGTCTGGGGCCAACGTCCTGACTTTC. Its translation is CASSQGLAGGSGANVLTF.

This chain joins TRBV27 and TRBJ1-4; D might be TRBD1 (6 bases). V was clipped by 6 bases and J by 9 bases, with 17 bases between them. Germline loops: CDR1 MNHEY, CDR2 SMNVEV (reference sequence). The CDR3 runs to 14 residues. The CDR3 region is CASSQTGQRKKLFF. DNA of the CDR3: TGTGCCAGCAGCCAAACTGGACAGAGGAAAAAACTGTTTTTT.

DNA of the CDR3: TGTGCCACCAGTGATTTCAGGACCGGGAATGAGCAGTTCTTC. As protein: CATSDFRTGNEQFF. V gene TRBV24-1 combines with J gene TRBJ2-1; unclear D gene. Germline CDR1 is KGHDR and CDR2 is SFDVKD. V dropped 1 base and J dropped 7 bases, with 10 bases sitting between them. CDR3 length: 14 amino acids.

The table lists this clonotype with a few counts. The V gene is TRBV29-1, the J gene TRBJ1-1; D might be TRBD1 (6 bases). V was shortened by 5 bases and J by 4 bases, with 8 bases between the two germline ends. Germline V gene data show CDR1 as SQVTM and CDR2 as ANQGSEA. The CDR3 runs to 11 residues. In DNA, the CDR3 is TGCAGCGTTTCGGACAGCACTGAAGCTTTCTTT. This translates into CSVSDSTEAFF.

This clonotype has at least ten counts. This chain joins TRBV20-1 and TRBJ2-3, with TRBD2 matching 11 bases. Germline lookup yields CDR1 DFQATT and CDR2 SNEGSKA (reference sequence). Trimming at V came to 5 bases and at J to 4 bases, leaving 5 bases not matched to a gene. The CDR3 consists of 14 residues. This chain's CDR3 is CSAFPGLAADTQYF. The DNA of the CDR3 is TGCAGTGCTTTCCCGGGACTAGCGGCAGATACGCAGTATTTT.

The chain joins TRBV3-1 to TRBJ2-5; possible D gene TRBD1, 5 bases. The J call may be in error: the DNA end matches TRBJ2-7 better. There are 13 residues in the CDR3. Looked up from germline, CDR1 is LGHDT and CDR2 is YNNKEL (reference sequence). CDR3 bases: TGTGCCAGCAGCCAAGGGGGCCCGTCCGAGCAGTACTTC. This sequence encodes CASSQGGPSEQYF.

The chain employs TRBV20-1 and TRBJ2-1; tentatively, D is TRBD1 or TRBD2 (6 bases each). The V end was cut by 0 bases, the J end by 3 bases, with 12 bases between. The CDR3 loop spans 15 amino acids. Germline V gene data show CDR1 as DFQATT and CDR2 as SNEGSKA (reference sequence). The CDR3 DNA reads TGCAGTGCTAGAGAGGGGGGCCTCCTCTACAATGAGCAGTTCTTC. Translation gives CSAREGGLLYNEQFF.

This clonotype was observed many times. This rearrangement joins TRBV12-3 or TRBV12-4 to TRBJ1-5, with TRBD1 matching over 12 bases. This CDR3 has 13 amino acids. After removal of 6 bases from V and 7 bases from J, the junction contained 1 base not matched to a gene. This CDR3 reads CASSGTGGQPQHF. Written as DNA, the CDR3 is TGTGCCAGCAGCGGGACAGGGGGCCAGCCCCAGCATTTT.

This clonotype has just one count. This chain joins TRBV12-3 or TRBV12-4 and TRBJ2-1, with 10 bases identical to TRBD2. The CDR3 loop spans 14 amino acids. Trimming removed 3 bases from V and 13 bases from J; junction bases left unmatched: 9. This CDR3 is CASSLKRGGETQFF. The CDR3 DNA reads as TGTGCCAGCAGTTTGAAGCGGGGGGGAGAGACCCAGTTCTTC.

This clonotype has at least ten counts. The rearrangement links TRBV12-3 or TRBV12-4 to TRBJ2-1; tentatively, D is TRBD1 (5 bases). V dropped 6 bases and J dropped 7 bases, with 10 bases sitting between them. There are 12 residues in the CDR3. The CDR3 bases are TGTGCCAGCAGGGAAGGGGAAAATGAGCAGTTCTTC. It is translated as CASREGENEQFF.

The rearrangement joins TRBV11-1 to TRBJ2-6; a possible D gene is TRBD1 (6 bases). Germline V gene lookup returns CDR1 SGHAT and CDR2 FQDESV (reference sequence). V lost 6 bases to trimming and J lost 4 bases, with 16 bases between them. This CDR3 has 16 residues. The CDR3: CASRPCRGAGANVLTF. CDR3 nucleotide sequence: TGTGCCAGCAGACCCTGCAGGGGAGCCGGGGCCAACGTCCTGACTTTC.

This clonotype appeared a few times. The rearrangement links TRBV12-3 or TRBV12-4 to TRBJ2-4, with 9 bases that match TRBD1. Trimming took 3 bases from V and 0 from J; bases not matched to a gene: 6. The CDR3 is made up of 17 amino acids. As DNA, the CDR3 is TGTGCCAGCAGTTTCTCGGACAGGGGCCTAGCCAAAAACATTCAGTACTTC. Translation gives CASSFSDRGLAKNIQYF.

J is TRBJ2-3 and V is TRBV18, with TRBD2 as a possible D gene (6 bases). Trimming cost V 0 bases and J 2 bases, with 15 bases left between them. The germline gives CDR1 KGHSH, CDR2 LQKENI. The CDR3 spans 17 residues. CDR3 DNA sequence: TGTGCCAGCTCACCACCGTTTACGACTAGAGTCACAGATACGCAGTATTTT. Its translation: CASSPPFTTRVTDTQYF.

The chain is built from TRBV12-3 or TRBV12-4 and TRBJ2-1, with D possibly being TRBD1 (5 bases). Trimming took off 6 bases at V and 10 bases at J, with 19 bases between the two ends. The CDR3 is made up of 14 amino acids. The CDR3 DNA sequence: TGTGCCAGCAGCCCAGGACGCAGGACAACCGAGCAGTTCTTC. Translation gives CASSPGRRTTEQFF.

This clonotype has only one observation. An end of the junction differs from the germline gene, which may be a read error. The chain employs TRBV6-6 and TRBJ1-6; TRBD1 agrees at 11 bases. Per germline, CDR1 MNHNY and CDR2 SVGAGI (reference sequence). The CDR3 covers 15 residues. In DNA, the CDR3 is TGTGCCAGCAGTTACTCGGGGACAGGGGGATCACCCCCCCACTTT. The encoded protein is CASSYSGTGGSPPHF.

The count of this clonotype is one. DNA for the CDR3: TGCAGTGTGAGGGATCCGGGAGGGAGGTCGCACATTCAGTACTTC. Translating it yields CSVRDPGGRSHIQYF. This chain connects TRBV20-1 to TRBJ2-4; TRBD2 matches at 8 bases. The CDR3 spans 15 residues. From germline, CDR1 is DFQATT and CDR2 SNEGSKA (reference sequence). Trimming cost V 7 bases and J 8 bases; bases outside gene matches: 16.

This clonotype has ten or more counts. The chain joins TRBV29-1 to TRBJ2-3, with 7 bases that match TRBD2. The CDR3 is 14 residues long. The germline V gene encodes CDR1 SQVTM and CDR2 ANQGSEA. V lost 6 bases and J lost 2; bases outside the gene matches: 8. DNA of the CDR3: TGCAGCGTCCTCTGGGGGACTAACACAGATACGCAGTATTTT. Translated, it gives CSVLWGTNTDTQYF.

The V and J genes are TRBV7-9 and TRBJ2-1; D might be TRBD2 (5 bases). CDR1 SEHNR and CDR2 FQNEAQ come from the germline V gene (reference sequence). The ends were cut back, 8 bases at V and 15 bases at J, with 14 bases in the middle. The CDR3 runs to 10 residues. The CDR3 spells CASADYWLFF. CDR3 nucleotide sequence: TGTGCCAGCGCTGACTATTGGTTGTTCTTC.

This clonotype was counted many times. The CDR3 DNA follows: TGTGCCAGCAAGGATAAGGGACAAACCTACGAGCAGTACTTC. Its translation is CASKDKGQTYEQYF. The chain couples TRBV6-2 or TRBV6-3 to TRBJ2-7, with D maybe TRBD1 (6 bases). The CDR3 has 14 amino acids. Germline V gene lookup returns CDR1 MNHEY and CDR2 SVGEGT. With 7 bases removed from V and 2 bases from J, the gap between germline ends came to 15 bases.

In its sample, this clonotype was seen a few times. The chain is built from TRBV9 and TRBJ2-7, with unresolved D. This CDR3 has 17 amino acids. CDR1 and CDR2 (germline): SGDLS, YYNGEE. The V and J ends lost 0 bases and 1 base respectively, with 17 bases between them. CDR3 nucleotide sequence: TGTGCCAGCAGCGTAGGGGTTGGGTCGAGCTGGTCCTACGAGCAGTACTTC. It encodes CASSVGVGSSWSYEQYF.

This clonotype was observed a handful of times. This chain joins TRBV5-1 and TRBJ1-2; 8 bases line up with TRBD1. V trimming: 0 bases; J trimming: 5 bases; junction bases outside the gene matches: 6. The CDR3 consists of 15 residues. The germline V gene encodes CDR1 SGHRS and CDR2 YFSETQ. The CDR3 region is CASSLGQGKTYGYTF. In DNA form, the CDR3 reads TGCGCCAGCAGCTTGGGACAGGGGAAAACGTATGGCTACACCTTC.

The chain links TRBV4-2 to TRBJ1-4; 7 bases are a match to TRBD1. Germline CDR1 LGHNA, CDR2 YNFKEQ. This CDR3 has 16 amino acids. Losses at the gene ends were 0 bases for V and 8 bases for J; bases not matched to a gene: 9. The CDR3 region is CASSQDSAGGEEKLFF. The CDR3 DNA follows: TGTGCCAGCAGCCAAGATTCGGCAGGGGGAGAGGAAAAACTGTTTTTT.

The chain has TRBV20-1 and TRBJ2-5, with 8 bases matching TRBD1. Trimming at V came to 3 bases and at J to 11 bases, leaving 20 bases not matched to a gene. CDR3 length: 16 amino acids. The V gene's germline CDR1 is DFQATT and CDR2 SNEGSKA (reference sequence). CDR3 sequence (DNA): TGCAGTGCTAGGGCAAAAAACAGGGGGGAATACAATGAGCAGTACTTC. It specifies CSARAKNRGEYNEQYF.

This clonotype was observed at least ten times. The J gene is TRBJ2-7, the V gene TRBV28; D possibly matches TRBD1 or TRBD2 (5 bases each). The germline gives CDR1 MDHEN, CDR2 SYDVKM. Trimming stripped 2 bases from V and 2 bases from J, with 7 bases between. The CDR3 length is 13 residues. CDR3 in amino acids: CASSLRDPYEQYF. The CDR3 DNA is TGTGCCAGCAGTTTAAGGGACCCCTACGAGCAGTACTTC. The whole variable domain, filled in from reference TRBV28 and TRBJ2-7, reads DVKVTQSSRYLVKRTGEKVFLECVQDMDHENMFWYRQDPGLGLRLIYFSYDVKMKEKGDIPEGYSVSREKKERFSLILESASTNQTSMYLCASSLRDPYEQYFGPGTRLTVT.

This clonotype was seen more than once but under ten times. The rearrangement uses TRBV7-2 and TRBJ2-4, with D possibly TRBD2 on 6 matching bases. Germline assignment: CDR1 SGHTA and CDR2 FQGNSA. V shed 2 bases and J shed 5 bases, with 19 bases lying between them. This CDR3 comprises 17 residues. The CDR3 nucleotides are TGTGCCAGCAGCTTACGAAGACTAGTTCGTAGCCAAAACATTCAGTACTTC. It translates to CASSLRRLVRSQNIQYF.

This clonotype came up a few times. The gene calls are TRBV9 and TRBJ2-2; 9 bases agree with TRBD2. Looked up from germline, CDR1 is SGDLS and CDR2 is YYNGEE. Losses at the gene ends were 0 bases for V and 4 bases for J; bases not matched to a gene: 7. This CDR3 spans 17 amino acids. The CDR3 DNA is TGTGCCAGCAGCGTAGCTAGCGGAGCGGGGGGCACCGGGGAGCTGTTTTTT. This translates into CASSVASGAGGTGELFF.

The gene calls are TRBV27 and TRBJ2-7, with D unclear. Deletions cut 5 bases from V and 7 bases from J, with 12 bases between. This CDR3 region has 12 residues. Germline CDR1 reads MNHEY; CDR2 reads SMNVEV (reference sequence). In nucleotides, the CDR3 is TGTGCCAGCAGTAGTGGGTTGGGGGAGCAGTACTTC. Translation: CASSSGLGEQYF.